The 4 T cell receptor beta chains below all came from one sample that was sequenced in a study of T cells expressing NK-cell markers. TCRdb re-called the 5' RACE reads; one entry per CDR3 protein, DNA not given. This repertoire includes about 550,000 distinct CDR3 sequences. The sample was blood T cells: a sorted CD56 or NKG2C T cell subset, CD4+ or CD8+ T cells, or bulk PBMC T cells (not recorded which). These receptors came from a man younger than 30 in good health.

V and J are TRBV15 and TRBJ2-7; TCRdb's assignment of TRBD2 cannot be checked, as there is no DNA. Germline CDR1 and CDR2: LNHNV and YYDKDF (reference sequence). The CDR3 contains 15 residues. The CDR3 sequence: CATSRAVAGGGEQYF.

This chain joins TRBV7-2 and TRBJ1-4; TCRdb lists TRBD1, though no DNA is available to test this call. The germline CDR1 and CDR2 sequences are SGHTA and FQGNSA. This CDR3 is 17 amino acids long. CDR3 residues: CASSLVTGVPTNEKLFF. The full variable domain, completed using reference TRBV7-2 and TRBJ1-4, is GAGVSQSPSNKVTEKGKDVELRCDPISGHTALYWYRQSLGQGLEFLIYFQGNSAPDKSGLPSDRFSAERTGGSVSTLTIQRTQQEDSAVYLCASSLVTGVPTNEKLFFGSGTQLSVL.

This sequence joins TRBV7-8 and TRBJ1-1. Germline-derived CDR1 and CDR2 are SGHVS and FQNEAQ. The CDR3 sequence is 13 residues long. This CDR3 is CASSFRTRGEAFF.

This chain joins TRBV7-6 and TRBJ1-6; TCRdb outputs TRBD1, but without DNA this stays unchecked. The CDR3 has 16 residues. CDR1 is SGHVS, CDR2 FNYEAQ, per germline. The CDR3 region is CASSLRRDRGNSPLHF.